This T cell receptor (beta chain) emerged from a study of identical twins. Through template switching, a universal primer site was introduced, and the cDNA contained unique molecular identifiers. TCRdb redid the calling of the 5' RACE reads with MiXCR, one entry per CDR3 protein. Here the sample spans approximately 250,000 distinct CDR3 sequences, about 6.7% being singletons. Study outcomes and limitations: It was possible that invariant MAIT and iNKT cells partly confounded the zero-insertion analyses.

Comment on this clonotype: Antigen specificity is unknown.

CDR1 and CDR2 (germline): MNHEY, SMNVEV (reference sequence). This CDR3 comprises 13 residues. V lost 3 bases, J lost 9 bases, and 12 bases lay in between. This sample was shared with a second study, whose subject was T cells expressing NK-cell markers. From that second work: The study drew TCR beta repertoires from sorted CD3+CD56+NKG2C+, CD3+CD56+NKG2C- and CD3+CD56-NKG2C+ T cells.

Sequencing was performed on CD8+ T cells sorted from blood. The J gene is TRBJ2-1, the V gene TRBV27; D is perhaps TRBD2 (5 bases). This receptor was obtained from a woman between 18 and 29 years old in good health. The CDR3 loop reads CASSFPTSPEQFF. The DNA for the CDR3 is TGTGCCAGCAGTTTTCCCACTAGTCCTGAGCAGTTCTTC.